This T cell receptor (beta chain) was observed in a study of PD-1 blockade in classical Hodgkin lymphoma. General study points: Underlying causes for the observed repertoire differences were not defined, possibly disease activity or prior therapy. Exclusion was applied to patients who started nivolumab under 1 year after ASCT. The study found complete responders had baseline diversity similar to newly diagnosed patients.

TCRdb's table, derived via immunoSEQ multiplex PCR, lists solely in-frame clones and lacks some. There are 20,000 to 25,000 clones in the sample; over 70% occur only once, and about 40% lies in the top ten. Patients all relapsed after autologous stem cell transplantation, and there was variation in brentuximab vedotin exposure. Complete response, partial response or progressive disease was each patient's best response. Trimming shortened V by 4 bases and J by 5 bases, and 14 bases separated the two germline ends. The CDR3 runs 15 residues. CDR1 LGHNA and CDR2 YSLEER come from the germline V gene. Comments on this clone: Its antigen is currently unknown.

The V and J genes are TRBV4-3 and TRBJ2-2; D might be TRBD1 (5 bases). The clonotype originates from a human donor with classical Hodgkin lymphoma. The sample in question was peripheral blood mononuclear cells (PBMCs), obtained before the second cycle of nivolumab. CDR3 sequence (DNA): TGCGCCAGCAGCCCCCGTGCAGGGATGACCGGGGAGCTGTTTTTT. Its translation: CASSPRAGMTGELFF.